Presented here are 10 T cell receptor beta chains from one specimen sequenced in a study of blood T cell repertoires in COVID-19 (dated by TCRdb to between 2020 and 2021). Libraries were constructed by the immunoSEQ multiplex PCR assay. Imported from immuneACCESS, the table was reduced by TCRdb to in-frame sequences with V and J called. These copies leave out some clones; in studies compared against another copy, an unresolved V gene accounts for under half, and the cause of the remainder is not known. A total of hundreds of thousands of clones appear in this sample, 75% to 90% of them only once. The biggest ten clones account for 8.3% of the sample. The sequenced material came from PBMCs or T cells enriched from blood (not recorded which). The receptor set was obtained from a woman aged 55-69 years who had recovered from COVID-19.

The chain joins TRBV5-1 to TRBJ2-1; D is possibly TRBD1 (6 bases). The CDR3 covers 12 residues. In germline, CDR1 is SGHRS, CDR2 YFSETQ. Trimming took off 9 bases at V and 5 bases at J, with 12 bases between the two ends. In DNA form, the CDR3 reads TGCGCCAACACCTCAGGGGACAATGAGCAGTTCTTC. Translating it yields CANTSGDNEQFF.

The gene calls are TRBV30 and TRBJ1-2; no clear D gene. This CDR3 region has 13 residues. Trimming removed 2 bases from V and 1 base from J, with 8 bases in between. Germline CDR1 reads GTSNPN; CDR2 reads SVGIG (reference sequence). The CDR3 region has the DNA TGTGCCTGGAGTTCCCAACTTAACTATGGCTACACCTTC. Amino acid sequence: CAWSSQLNYGYTF.

In DNA, the CDR3 is TGTGCCAGCAGTTTATTAGGGAGCACTGAAGCTTTCTTT. Its translation is CASSLLGSTEAFF. V and J are TRBV12-3 or TRBV12-4 and TRBJ1-1; D not certain. V lost 2 bases and J lost 4, with 8 bases in between. This CDR3 comprises 13 residues.

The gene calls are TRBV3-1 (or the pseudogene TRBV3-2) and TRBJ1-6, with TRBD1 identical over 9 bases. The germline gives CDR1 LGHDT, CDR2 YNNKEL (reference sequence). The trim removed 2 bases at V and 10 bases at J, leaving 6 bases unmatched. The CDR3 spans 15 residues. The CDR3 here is CASSQSTGGKSPLHF. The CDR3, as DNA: TGTGCCAGCAGCCAATCAACAGGGGGCAAGTCACCCCTCCACTTT.

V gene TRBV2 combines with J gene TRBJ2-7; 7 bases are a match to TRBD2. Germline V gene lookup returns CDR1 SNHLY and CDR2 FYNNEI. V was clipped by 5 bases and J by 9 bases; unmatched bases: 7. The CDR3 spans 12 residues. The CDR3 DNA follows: TGTGCCAGCAGTAGCGGGACTAAGGGGCAGTACGTC. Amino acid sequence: CASSSGTKGQYV.

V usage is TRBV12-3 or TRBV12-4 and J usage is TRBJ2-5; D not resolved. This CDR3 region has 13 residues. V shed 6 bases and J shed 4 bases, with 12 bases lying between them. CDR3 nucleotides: TGTGCCAGCAGCCAGGTCATGGGAGAGACCCAGTACTTC. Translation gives CASSQVMGETQYF.

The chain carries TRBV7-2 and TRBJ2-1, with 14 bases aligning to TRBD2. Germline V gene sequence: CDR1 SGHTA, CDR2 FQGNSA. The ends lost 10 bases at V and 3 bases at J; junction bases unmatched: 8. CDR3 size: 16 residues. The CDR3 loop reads CATGTSGGYLYNEQFF. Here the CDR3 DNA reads TGTGCCACCGGGACTAGCGGGGGTTACCTCTACAATGAGCAGTTCTTC.

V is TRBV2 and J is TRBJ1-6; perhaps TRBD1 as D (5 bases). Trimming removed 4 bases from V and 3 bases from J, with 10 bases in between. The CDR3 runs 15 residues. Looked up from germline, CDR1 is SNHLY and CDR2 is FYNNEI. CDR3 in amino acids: CASSVRQLYNSPLHF. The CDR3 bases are TGTGCCAGCAGTGTACGACAGCTCTATAATTCACCCCTCCACTTT.

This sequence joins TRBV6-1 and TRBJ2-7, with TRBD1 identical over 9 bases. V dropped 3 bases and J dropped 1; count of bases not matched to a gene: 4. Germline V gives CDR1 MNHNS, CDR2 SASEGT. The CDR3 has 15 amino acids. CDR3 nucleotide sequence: TGTGCCAGCAGTGATCCCGGGACAGGGTCCTACGAGCAGTACTTC. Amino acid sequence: CASSDPGTGSYEQYF.

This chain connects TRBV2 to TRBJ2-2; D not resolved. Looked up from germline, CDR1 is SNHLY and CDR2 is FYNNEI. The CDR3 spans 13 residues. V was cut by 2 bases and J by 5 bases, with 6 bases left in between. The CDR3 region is CASSELETGELFF. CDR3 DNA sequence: TGTGCCAGCAGTGAACTAGAAACCGGGGAGCTGTTTTTT.